The 8 T cell receptor beta chains below all came from one sample that was sequenced in a study of blood T cell repertoires in COVID-19. Libraries were prepared by immunoSEQ multiplex PCR; TCRdb keeps only in-frame clonotypes and omits some of them. The sample consists of some 220,000 clones, 83% of them appearing once. The sample taken for sequencing was peripheral blood. These receptors all come from a human donor in a cohort sampled during active COVID-19.

This chain joins TRBV14 and TRBJ2-2; TRBD1 might be the D (6 bases). CDR3 length: 17 residues. The ends were cut back, 3 bases at V and 2 bases at J, with 16 bases in the middle. Germline values: CDR1 SGHDN, CDR2 FVKESK. CDR3: CASSQTGPLVNTGELFF. CDR3 bases: TGTGCCAGCAGCCAGACAGGACCGCTAGTAAACACCGGGGAGCTGTTTTTT.

The table lists this clone with a few counts. The genes are TRBV12-5 and TRBJ2-2, with 10 bases matching TRBD2. Per the germline V gene, CDR1 is LGHNT and CDR2 is FRNRAP. J was trimmed by 3 bases and V by 1 base; bases with no gene match: 8. The CDR3 is 18 amino acids. The CDR3 spells CASGLALGLAVHTGELFF. The CDR3 bases are TGTGCTAGTGGTTTGGCCCTAGGACTAGCGGTCCACACCGGGGAGCTGTTTTTT. Drawing the rest from reference TRBV12-5 and TRBJ2-2, the complete variable domain is DARVTQTPRHKVTEMGQEVTMRCQPILGHNTVFWYRQTMMQGLELLAYFRNRAPLDDSGMPKDRFSAEMPDATLATLKIQPSEPRDSAVYFCASGLALGLAVHTGELFFGEGSRLTVL.

The rearrangement uses TRBV7-2 and TRBJ1-6; the D is unclear. Trimming cost V 2 bases and J 5 bases, with 7 bases left between them. The germline gives CDR1 SGHTA, CDR2 FQGNSA. The CDR3 contains 14 residues. The CDR3 reads CASSLPGNNSPLHF. As DNA, the CDR3 is TGTGCCAGCAGCTTACCCGGGAATAATTCACCCCTCCACTTT.

The CDR3 nucleotides read TGTGCCAGCAGCTTGGAGTCTAGCGGCTTCACAGATACGCAGTATTTT. Translating gives CASSLESSGFTDTQYF. The chain is built from TRBV5-4 and TRBJ2-3; 7 bases agree with TRBD2. CDR1 is SGHNT and CDR2 is YYREEE in the germline V gene (reference sequence). The junction had 6 bases not matched to a gene; V was cut back by 0 bases and J by 2 bases. The CDR3 extends over 16 amino acids. The full variable domain, in which reference TRBV5-4 and TRBJ2-3 provide the parts outside the CDR3, is ETGVTQSPTHLIKTRGQQVTLRCSSQSGHNTVSWYQQALGQGPQFIFQYYREEENGRGNFPPRFSGLQFPNYSSELNVNALELDDSALYLCASSLESSGFTDTQYFGPGTRLTVL.

The V gene is TRBV27, the J gene TRBJ1-2; TRBD1 matches at 8 bases. There are 14 residues in the CDR3. CDR1 and CDR2 from the germline V gene are MNHEY and SMNVEV (reference sequence). V lost 5 bases, J lost 4 bases, and 6 bases stayed unmatched. Written as DNA, the CDR3 is TGTGCCAGCAGTCGGACAGGGCCCATCTATGGCTACACCTTC. Its protein product is CASSRTGPIYGYTF.

This clone was found once. The chain couples TRBV11-2 to TRBJ2-1, with 9 bases lining up with TRBD2. With 5 bases clipped from V and 10 bases from J, the junction kept 6 bases outside the gene matches. The CDR3 is made up of 13 amino acids. The germline V gene has CDR1 SGHAT and CDR2 FQNNGV. The CDR3 region has the DNA TGTGCCAGCAGCGGGGCTAGCGGGATGGAGCAGTTCTTC. Protein sequence: CASSGASGMEQFF.

This rearrangement joins TRBV19 to TRBJ2-7, with 7 bases fitting TRBD1. The ends lost 6 bases at V and 2 bases at J; junction bases unmatched: 10. The CDR3 has 15 residues. Germline CDR1 and CDR2: LNHDA and SQIVND (reference sequence). CDR3 coding DNA: TGTGCCAGTAGGCAGCAGACAGGGAGTGCCTACGAGCAGTACTTC. Its translation: CASRQQTGSAYEQYF.

The V call is TRBV11-2, the J call TRBJ2-5; the D is unclear. This CDR3 comprises 14 residues. V was trimmed by 0 bases and J by 6 bases, leaving 11 bases between them. Per germline, CDR1 SGHAT and CDR2 FQNNGV. Written as DNA, the CDR3 is TGTGCCAGCAGCTTAGACGCAGTAATGAAGACCCAGTACTTC. It is translated as CASSLDAVMKTQYF.